A single sample is the source of the 23 T cell receptor beta chains below, sequenced in a study of blood T cells in healthy people across ages. A second PCR of 7 to 11 cycles used a sample-barcoded 5' primer and a J-beta primer mix. TCRdb itself ran the 5' RACE reads through MiXCR, one entry per CDR3 protein. This table holds approximately 760,000 distinct CDR3 sequences, 20% to 25% found once. These data were also reused for a study on T cells of mothers and their children.

The sequenced sample was blood. The receptors stem from a boy younger than 18 in good health.

This sequence joins TRBV5-1 and TRBJ1-4; no firm D call. Germline V gene lookup returns CDR1 SGHRS and CDR2 YFSETQ. The CDR3 has 14 residues. The V end was cut by 10 bases, the J end by 3 bases, with 16 bases between. Here the CDR3 DNA reads TGCGCCGCCGTTGGGAAACAAGCTAATGAAAAACTGTTTTTT. It codes for CAAVGKQANEKLFF.

This clonotype has only a few counts. V gene TRBV6-6 combines with J gene TRBJ2-5, with 9 bases that match TRBD2. Gene TRBJ2-7 matches the end of the DNA better, so the J call may be wrong. CDR1 and CDR2 from the germline V gene are MNHNY and SVGAGI (reference sequence). CDR3 length: 13 residues. The CDR3 is CASILSGSHEQYF. For the CDR3, the DNA is TGTGCCAGCATCCTTAGCGGGAGCCACGAGCAGTACTTC.

This clonotype showed up many times. The chain is built from TRBV4-1 and TRBJ1-3, with a weak D call TRBD1 (5 bases). This CDR3 is 15 amino acids long. The ends were cut back, 4 bases at V and 0 bases at J, with 10 bases in the middle. Germline CDR1 reads MGHRA; CDR2 reads YSYEKL. The CDR3 region has the DNA TGCGCCAGCAGCCCCGGGACGGCCTCTGGAAACACCATATATTTT. It codes for CASSPGTASGNTIYF.

This chain connects TRBV14 to TRBJ2-3; 15 bases fit TRBD2. The V segment lost 3 bases and the J segment 6 bases; nucleotides outside the gene matches: 4. Germline loops: CDR1 SGHDN, CDR2 FVKESK. The CDR3 sequence is 16 residues long. This chain's CDR3 is CASSHGLAGGDDTQYF. The CDR3 nucleotides are TGTGCCAGCAGCCATGGACTAGCGGGAGGGGATGATACGCAGTATTTT.

This chain uses TRBV4-1 with TRBJ2-3, with D unclear. V lost 0 bases and J 0 bases, leaving 10 bases between the germline ends. Germline loops: CDR1 MGHRA, CDR2 YSYEKL. The CDR3 runs to 16 residues. The CDR3 sequence is CASSQDTAYSTDTQYF. The CDR3 DNA is TGCGCCAGCAGCCAAGATACAGCATACAGCACAGATACGCAGTATTTT.

The gene calls are TRBV5-1 and TRBJ1-1; no clear D. V dropped 4 bases and J dropped 0 bases, with 16 bases sitting between them. Germline-derived CDR1 and CDR2 are SGHRS and YFSETQ. This CDR3 is built from 16 residues. CDR3: CASSPAVGSLNTEAFF. CDR3 in DNA: TGCGCCAGCAGCCCCGCGGTAGGATCTCTGAACACTGAAGCTTTCTTT.

This clonotype showed up many times. The rearrangement joins TRBV10-3 to TRBJ2-3; 7 bases line up with TRBD1. Germline loops: CDR1 ENHRY, CDR2 SYGVKD. The CDR3 length is 14 residues. Trimming removed 7 bases from V and 0 bases from J; junction bases left unmatched: 4. The CDR3 spells CAIKGAFSTDTQYF. In nucleotides, the CDR3 is TGTGCCATCAAGGGGGCCTTTAGCACAGATACGCAGTATTTT.

This chain joins TRBV4-2 and TRBJ1-6, with unresolved D. Looked up from germline, CDR1 is LGHNA and CDR2 is YNFKEQ. The CDR3 consists of 15 residues. V was shortened by 0 bases and J by 7 bases, with 10 bases between the two germline ends. The CDR3, as DNA: TGTGCCAGCAGCCAAGATCGGGGAGGCAATTCACCCCTCCACTTT. As protein: CASSQDRGGNSPLHF.

The J gene is TRBJ2-3, the V gene TRBV19; tentatively, D is TRBD1 or TRBD2 (6 bases each). The germline gives CDR1 LNHDA, CDR2 SQIVND (reference sequence). V was shortened by 5 bases and J by 2 bases, with 11 bases between the two germline ends. The CDR3 sequence is 14 residues long. CDR3 sequence: CASSPRGPTDTQYF. The CDR3, as DNA: TGTGCCAGTAGTCCCCGGGGGCCCACAGATACGCAGTATTTT.

CDR3 region: CASRLGASGRNSPLHF. CDR3 DNA sequence: TGTGCCAGCAGGTTGGGGGCCTCAGGGCGAAATTCACCCCTCCACTTT. The gene calls are TRBV28 and TRBJ1-6, with a tentative D call TRBD1 (6 bases). The germline gives CDR1 MDHEN, CDR2 SYDVKM. Trimming removed 6 bases at V and 7 bases at J, with 19 bases between. There are 16 residues in the CDR3.

The CDR3 sequence: CASSDGTGNYEQFF. The DNA of the CDR3 is TGCGCCAGCAGTGACGGGACAGGAAATTATGAGCAGTTCTTC. The chain combines TRBV10-2 with TRBJ2-1; 8 nucleotides agree with TRBD1. The CDR3 covers 14 residues. The V gene's germline CDR1 is WSHSY and CDR2 SAAADI. The junction had 6 bases not matched to a gene; V was cut back by 3 bases and J by 8 bases.

This chain links TRBV21-1 with TRBJ2-5; the table's D call TRBD2 went unverified against the DNA. The better agreement between TRBJ2-1 and the DNA end casts doubt on the J call. TRBV21-1 is recorded as a pseudogene. The CDR3 has 16 amino acids. CDR3 sequence reads: CASSKAASGLLNEQFF. Here the CDR3 DNA reads TGTGCCAGCAGCAAAGCGGCTAGCGGGCTGCTGAATGAGCAGTTCTTC.

The rearrangement uses TRBV7-2 and TRBJ2-5, with 9 bases fitting TRBD2. Germline V gene sequence: CDR1 SGHTA, CDR2 FQGNSA. V shed 1 base and J 11 bases; nucleotides not matched to a gene: 8. The length of the CDR3 is 14 residues. The CDR3 spells CASSLVVAGASQYF. CDR3 DNA sequence: TGTGCCAGCAGCTTAGTGGTAGCGGGGGCGTCTCAGTACTTC.

This clonotype was detected ten times or more. The chain combines TRBV28 with TRBJ2-5; the D gene is possibly TRBD2 (5 bases). The end of the DNA aligns better with TRBJ2-7, so the J call may be wrong. The CDR3 runs to 13 residues. Germline assignment: CDR1 MDHEN and CDR2 SYDVKM. The CDR3 is CASSLPGTYEQYF. CDR3 DNA: TGTGCCAGCAGCTTACCGGGAACCTACGAGCAGTACTTC.

This clonotype came up a few times. The chain has TRBV7-2 and TRBJ2-7; 8 bases are a match to TRBD2. Germline lookup yields CDR1 SGHTA and CDR2 FQGNSA. CDR3 length: 17 residues. Trimming at V came to 5 bases and at J to 2 bases, leaving 14 bases not matched to a gene. This CDR3 is CASSPSRGRTIPYEQYF. The CDR3 bases are TGTGCCAGCAGCCCCTCTCGCGGGAGGACCATTCCCTACGAGCAGTACTTC.

This clonotype was found a few times. The chain has TRBV7-2 and TRBJ2-7; 14 bases map to TRBD2. There are 15 residues in the CDR3. Looked up from germline, CDR1 is SGHTA and CDR2 is FQGNSA. V lost 4 bases and J lost 6; bases outside the gene matches: 5. The chain's CDR3 is CASSSRLAGGLEQYF. The DNA for the CDR3 is TGTGCCAGCAGCTCCCGACTAGCGGGGGGGCTCGAGCAGTACTTC.

This clonotype has more than one count but fewer than ten. The gene calls are TRBV6-5 and TRBJ2-7; 11 nucleotides line up with TRBD2. The V and J ends lost 5 bases and 6 bases, in that order; junction bases with no gene match: 9. Germline loops: CDR1 MNHEY, CDR2 SVGAGI. The length of the CDR3 is 15 residues. CDR3 nucleotides: TGTGCCAGCAGTCCACTAGCGGGGGCGTCGGGCGAGCAGTACTTC. Translated, it gives CASSPLAGASGEQYF.

A few counts support this clonotype. The V gene is TRBV7-2, the J gene TRBJ2-3, with 7 nucleotides matching TRBD1. Trimming cost V 5 bases and J 4 bases; bases outside gene matches: 6. The germline V gene encodes CDR1 SGHTA and CDR2 FQGNSA. The CDR3 totals 14 residues. CDR3 region: CASSRITGADTQYF. The CDR3 region has the DNA TGTGCCAGCAGCCGTATAACAGGGGCAGATACGCAGTATTTT.

This clonotype was seen a handful of times. The genes are TRBV3-1 and TRBJ1-4; D not resolved. The CDR3 is made up of 13 amino acids. Germline CDR1 is LGHDT and CDR2 is YNNKEL (reference sequence). Trimming pared 3 bases from V and 5 bases from J, leaving 7 bases between. CDR3 in DNA: TGTGCCAGCAGCCATACCTCAAATGAAAAACTGTTTTTT. It codes for CASSHTSNEKLFF.

This chain uses TRBV4-2 with TRBJ1-1, with TRBD1 as a possible D gene (5 bases). CDR1 and CDR2 (germline): LGHNA, YNFKEQ. Between the trimmed V and J ends, which lost 3 bases and 7 bases, there was a span of 15 bases. The CDR3 is 14 amino acids. CDR3 nucleotides: TGTGCCAGCAGCCAGACCGGGGCAGGCCTTGAAGCTTTCTTT. Protein: CASSQTGAGLEAFF.

The rearrangement links TRBV6-2 or TRBV6-3 to TRBJ1-4; possibly TRBD1 for D (5 bases). With 5 bases removed from V and 4 bases from J, the gap between germline ends came to 14 bases. Germline-derived CDR1 and CDR2 are MNHEY and SVGEGT. The length of the CDR3 is 15 residues. DNA for the CDR3: TGTGCCAGCAGTCAACCGGGACGGATTAATGAAAAACTGTTTTTT. Residues: CASSQPGRINEKLFF.

This clonotype was found a few times. The gene calls are TRBV4-1 and TRBJ2-5; D might be TRBD1 or TRBD2, each matching 6 bases. Per germline, CDR1 MGHRA and CDR2 YSYEKL. Between the trimmed V and J ends, which lost 1 base and 5 bases, there was a span of 14 bases. This CDR3 has 15 residues. The CDR3 region has the DNA TGCGCCAGCAGCCAAGTCCCGGGGGCTCAGGAGACCCAGTACTTC. Its protein is CASSQVPGAQETQYF.

This rearrangement joins TRBV20-1 to TRBJ2-1; 15 bases agree with TRBD2. TRBJ2-5 explains the end of the DNA better; the J call may be wrong. CDR3 length equals 16 residues. CDR1 and CDR2 (germline): DFQATT, SNEGSKA (reference sequence). CDR3 region: CSARTGTSGRMETQYF. CDR3 coding DNA: TGCAGTGCTAGGACCGGGACTAGCGGGAGGATGGAGACCCAGTACTTC.